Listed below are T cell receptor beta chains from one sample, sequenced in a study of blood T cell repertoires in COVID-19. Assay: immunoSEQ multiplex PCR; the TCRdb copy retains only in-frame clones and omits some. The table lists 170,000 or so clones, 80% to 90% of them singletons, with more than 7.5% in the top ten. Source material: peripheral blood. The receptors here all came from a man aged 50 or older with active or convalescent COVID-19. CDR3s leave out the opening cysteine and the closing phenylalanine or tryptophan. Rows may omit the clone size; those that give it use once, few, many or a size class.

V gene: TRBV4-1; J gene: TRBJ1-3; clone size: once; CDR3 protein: ASSQEGSSGNTIY
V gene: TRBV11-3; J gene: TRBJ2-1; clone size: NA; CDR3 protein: ASSFRDSTYNEQF
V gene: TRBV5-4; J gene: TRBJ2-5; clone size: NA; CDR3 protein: ASSSRDRQETQY
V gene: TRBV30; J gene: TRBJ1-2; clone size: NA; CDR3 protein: AWALGAYGYT
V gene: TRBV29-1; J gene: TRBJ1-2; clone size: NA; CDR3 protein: SGSGGQGFSYT
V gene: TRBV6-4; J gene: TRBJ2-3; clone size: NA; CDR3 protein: ASSDRTTDTQY
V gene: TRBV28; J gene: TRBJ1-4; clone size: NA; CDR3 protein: ASSPSLGREGEEKLF
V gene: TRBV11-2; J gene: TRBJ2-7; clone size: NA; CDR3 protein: ASSPGQAYEQY
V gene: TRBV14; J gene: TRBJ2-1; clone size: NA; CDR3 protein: ASSQSGRKITSSYNEQF
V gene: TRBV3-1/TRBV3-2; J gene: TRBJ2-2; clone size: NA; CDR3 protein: ASSQESLATGELF
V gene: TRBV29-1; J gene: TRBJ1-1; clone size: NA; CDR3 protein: SADRASTEAF
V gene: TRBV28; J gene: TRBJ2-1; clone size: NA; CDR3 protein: ASSLGGQWNEQF
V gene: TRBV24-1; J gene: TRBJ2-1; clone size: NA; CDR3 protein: ATSDNRGQRSYNEQF
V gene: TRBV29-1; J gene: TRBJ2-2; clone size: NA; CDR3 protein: SVASGTNTGELF
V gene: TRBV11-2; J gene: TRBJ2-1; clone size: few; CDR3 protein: ASSSLAGGRSEQF
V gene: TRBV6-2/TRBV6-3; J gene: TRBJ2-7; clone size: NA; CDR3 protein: ASSYVTSSHEQY
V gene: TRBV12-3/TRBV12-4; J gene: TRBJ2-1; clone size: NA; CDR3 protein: ASSWTDEQF
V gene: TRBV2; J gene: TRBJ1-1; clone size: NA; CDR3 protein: ASSDLGGTEAF
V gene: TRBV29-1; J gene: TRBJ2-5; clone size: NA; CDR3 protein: SVEGLAKETQY
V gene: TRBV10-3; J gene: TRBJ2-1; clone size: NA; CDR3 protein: AISERASGGYNEQF
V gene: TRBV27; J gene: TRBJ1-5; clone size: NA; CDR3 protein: ASSLGQGNQPQH
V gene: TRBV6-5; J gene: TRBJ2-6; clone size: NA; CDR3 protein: ASSGVTGANVLT
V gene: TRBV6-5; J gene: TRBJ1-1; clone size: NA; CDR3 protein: ASSLDRAGTEAF
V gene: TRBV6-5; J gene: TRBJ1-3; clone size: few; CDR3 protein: ASSYYSTGGGNTIY
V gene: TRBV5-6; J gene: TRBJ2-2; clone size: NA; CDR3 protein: ASSLVTGLAGNTGELF
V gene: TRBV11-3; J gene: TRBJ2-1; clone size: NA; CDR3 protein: ASSLVGGRADEQF
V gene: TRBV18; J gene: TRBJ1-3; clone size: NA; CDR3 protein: ASSPSGDPGNTIY
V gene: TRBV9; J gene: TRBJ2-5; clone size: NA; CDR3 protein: ASSASIPQETQY
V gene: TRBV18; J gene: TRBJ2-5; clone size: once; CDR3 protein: ASSPRTAIRETQY
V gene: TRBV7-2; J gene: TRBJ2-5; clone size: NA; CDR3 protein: ASSLQGVETQY
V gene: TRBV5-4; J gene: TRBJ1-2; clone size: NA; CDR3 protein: ASKPGQGIYGYT
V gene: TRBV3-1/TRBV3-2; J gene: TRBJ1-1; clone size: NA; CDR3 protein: ASSPYPGQGIQDTEAF
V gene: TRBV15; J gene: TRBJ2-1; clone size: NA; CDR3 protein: ATSKTSGGHNEQF
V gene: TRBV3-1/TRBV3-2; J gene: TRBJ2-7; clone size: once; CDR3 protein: ASSQGIRDSYEQY
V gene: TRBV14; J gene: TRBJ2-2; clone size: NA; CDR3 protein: ASSRRDANTGELF
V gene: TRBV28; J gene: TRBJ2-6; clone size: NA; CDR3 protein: ASTLRGTETGANVLT
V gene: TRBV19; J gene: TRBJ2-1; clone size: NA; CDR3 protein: ASSMLATHNEQF
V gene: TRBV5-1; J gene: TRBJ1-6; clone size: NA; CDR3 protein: ASSLETGAVSPLH
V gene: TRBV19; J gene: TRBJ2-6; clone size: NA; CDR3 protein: ASSEWLRSGGANVLT
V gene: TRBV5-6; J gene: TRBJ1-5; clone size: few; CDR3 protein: ASSLYSISNQPQH
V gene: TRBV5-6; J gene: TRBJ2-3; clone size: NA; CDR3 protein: ASSLGLAGE
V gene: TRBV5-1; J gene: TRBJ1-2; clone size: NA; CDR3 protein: ASSQGGTGDGYT
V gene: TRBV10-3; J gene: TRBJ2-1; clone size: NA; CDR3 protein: AIKSGTGNNEQF
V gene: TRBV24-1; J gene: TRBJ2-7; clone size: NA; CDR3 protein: ATSDSLHEQY
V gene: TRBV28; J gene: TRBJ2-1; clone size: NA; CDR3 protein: ASMLHGGGAYNEQF
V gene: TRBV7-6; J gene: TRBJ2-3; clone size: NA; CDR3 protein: ASSSVGRQSGDTQY
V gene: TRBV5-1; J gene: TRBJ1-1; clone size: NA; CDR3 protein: ASSLLRLNTEAF
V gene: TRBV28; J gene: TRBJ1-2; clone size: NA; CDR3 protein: ASRPQGLVYGYT
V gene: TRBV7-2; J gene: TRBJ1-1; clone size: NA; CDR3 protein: ASSLGSGGRLGTEAF
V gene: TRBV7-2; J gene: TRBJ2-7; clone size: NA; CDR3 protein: ASSSTGTGNYEQY
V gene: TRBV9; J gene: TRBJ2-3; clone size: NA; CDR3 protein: ASSVGQGKDTQY
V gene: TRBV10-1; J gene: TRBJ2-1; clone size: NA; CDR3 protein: ASSESGSSYNEQF
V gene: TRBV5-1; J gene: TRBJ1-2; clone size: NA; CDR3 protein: ASSPGSGTFNYGYT
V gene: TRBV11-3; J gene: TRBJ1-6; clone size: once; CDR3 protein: ASSPGTGGSPLH